This is a list of T cell receptor beta chains from one sample in a study of blood T cell repertoires in COVID-19. The protocol was immunoSEQ multiplex PCR, while the TCRdb copy is restricted to in-frame clones and leaves out a portion. This sample has more than 300,000 clones, with more than 70% found just once. The specimen was peripheral blood. All receptors derive from a man aged 18-30 years who had recovered from COVID-19. Both conserved end residues are part of each CDR3. Fields, in order: clone size, J gene, D gene, V gene, CDR3 DNA, CDR3 protein. D genes are given only for firm matches. Clone size appears in some rows only: once, few, many, or a class for an expanded clone.

clone size: NA; J gene: TRBJ2-1; D gene: TRBD1; V gene: TRBV11-2; CDR3 DNA: TGTGCCAGCCTTAGGCAGGGGGTAAGATCAATTGAGCAGTTCTTC; CDR3 protein: CASLRQGVRSIEQFF
clone size: NA; J gene: TRBJ1-1; D gene: NA; V gene: TRBV7-9; CDR3 DNA: TGTGCCAGCAGCTTACTAGGGAGGAACACTGAAGCTTTCTTT; CDR3 protein: CASSLLGRNTEAFF
clone size: once; J gene: TRBJ1-6; D gene: TRBD1; V gene: TRBV5-1; CDR3 DNA: TGCGCCAGCAGCTCGGGCGGCGGGACAGCGAATTCACCCCTCCACTTT; CDR3 protein: CASSSGGGTANSPLHF
clone size: once; J gene: TRBJ1-1; D gene: NA; V gene: TRBV25-1; CDR3 DNA: TGTGCCAGCAGTGAATTAGTGACAGGCCCAGCTTTCTTT; CDR3 protein: CASSELVTGPAFF
clone size: NA; J gene: TRBJ2-7; D gene: NA; V gene: TRBV5-6; CDR3 DNA: TGTGCCAGCAGCTCCGGGGTGACACAGGGAGCTAAGTTCTACGAGCAGTACTTC; CDR3 protein: CASSSGVTQGAKFYEQYF
clone size: NA; J gene: TRBJ2-7; D gene: NA; V gene: TRBV18; CDR3 DNA: TGTGCCAGCTCACCACCAGACAGGCGCACCTACGAGCAGTACTTC; CDR3 protein: CASSPPDRRTYEQYF
clone size: NA; J gene: TRBJ1-1; D gene: NA; V gene: TRBV19; CDR3 DNA: TGTGCCAGTAGTATTAGACACCTCATAGAAGCTTTCTTT; CDR3 protein: CASSIRHLIEAFF
clone size: NA; J gene: TRBJ1-6; D gene: NA; V gene: TRBV6-1; CDR3 DNA: TGTGCCAGCAGTGAACCAGGCTCACCCCTCCACTTT; CDR3 protein: CASSEPGSPLHF
clone size: NA; J gene: TRBJ1-5; D gene: NA; V gene: TRBV2; CDR3 DNA: TGTGCCAGCAGTGAGGCTCCCGGACAGACTAATCAGCCCCAGCATTTT; CDR3 protein: CASSEAPGQTNQPQHF
clone size: NA; J gene: TRBJ2-1; D gene: TRBD2; V gene: TRBV7-9; CDR3 DNA: TGTGCCAGCAGCTCGGGGGGTGGGCTCGGCTACAATGAGCAGTTCTTC; CDR3 protein: CASSSGGGLGYNEQFF
clone size: few; J gene: TRBJ1-5; D gene: NA; V gene: TRBV15; CDR3 DNA: TGTGCCACCAGCAGAGGGGGGGATCAGCCCCAGCATTTT; CDR3 protein: CATSRGGDQPQHF
clone size: NA; J gene: TRBJ1-1; D gene: NA; V gene: TRBV4-2; CDR3 DNA: TGTGCCAGCAGCCAAGATCGGACCACGGGGGCTTTCTTT; CDR3 protein: CASSQDRTTGAFF
clone size: NA; J gene: TRBJ2-5; D gene: TRBD1; V gene: TRBV6-5; CDR3 DNA: TGTGCCAGCAGTTACCCACCTCGGACAGGGCAAGAGACCCAGTACTTC; CDR3 protein: CASSYPPRTGQETQYF
clone size: few; J gene: TRBJ2-4; D gene: TRBD2; V gene: TRBV4-1; CDR3 DNA: TGCGCCAGCAGCCAAGGGCGGGCGCGGGGGGCCGTCGGGGACATTCAGTACTTC; CDR3 protein: CASSQGRARGAVGDIQYF
clone size: NA; J gene: TRBJ2-1; D gene: TRBD1; V gene: TRBV6-5; CDR3 DNA: TGTGCCATTCTTTTGAGGACAGGGGCTTACAATGAGCAGTTCTTC; CDR3 protein: CAILLRTGAYNEQFF
clone size: NA; J gene: TRBJ2-7; D gene: TRBD1; V gene: TRBV19; CDR3 DNA: TGTGCCAGTAGTATCGCTATGGGACAGCCCACCTACGAGCAGTACTTC; CDR3 protein: CASSIAMGQPTYEQYF
clone size: NA; J gene: TRBJ1-2; D gene: TRBD1; V gene: TRBV18; CDR3 DNA: TGTGCCAGCTCACCGTGGGACAGGTCCCAACTATTCTATGGCTACGCCTTC; CDR3 protein: CASSPWDRSQLFYGYAF
clone size: few; J gene: TRBJ1-2; D gene: TRBD1; V gene: TRBV5-4; CDR3 DNA: TGTGCCAGCAGCTTCCCGGGACAGGGGACCTATGGCTACACCTTC; CDR3 protein: CASSFPGQGTYGYTF
clone size: NA; J gene: TRBJ2-7; D gene: TRBD2; V gene: TRBV27; CDR3 DNA: TGTGCCAGCTCTACGGGGGGTGGATCTGGCGAGCAGTACTTC; CDR3 protein: CASSTGGGSGEQYF
clone size: once; J gene: TRBJ1-4; D gene: NA; V gene: TRBV19; CDR3 DNA: TGTGCCAGTAGTATGGGGCGGGGAGAAGGCGGAAAACTGTTTTTT; CDR3 protein: CASSMGRGEGGKLFF
clone size: NA; J gene: TRBJ1-2; D gene: NA; V gene: TRBV18; CDR3 DNA: TGTGCCAGCTCACCACTAAGTCAGACAGATGGCTACACCTTC; CDR3 protein: CASSPLSQTDGYTF
clone size: NA; J gene: TRBJ1-2; D gene: NA; V gene: TRBV9; CDR3 DNA: TGTGCCAGCAGCTCCACGCATGGTTTAGCTAACTATGGCTACACCTTC; CDR3 protein: CASSSTHGLANYGYTF
clone size: NA; J gene: TRBJ2-3; D gene: NA; V gene: TRBV7-9; CDR3 DNA: TGTGCCAGCAGCTTTGGGCAGGGAACAGATACGCAGTATTTT; CDR3 protein: CASSFGQGTDTQYF
clone size: NA; J gene: TRBJ2-2; D gene: NA; V gene: TRBV9; CDR3 DNA: TGTGCCAGCAGCGTAGTTAGCTACACCGGGGAGCTGTTTTTT; CDR3 protein: CASSVVSYTGELFF
clone size: few; J gene: TRBJ1-5; D gene: NA; V gene: TRBV11-3; CDR3 DNA: TGTGCCAGCAGCCTTAGCCGGGACTCGACCTCCCCACAGCCCCAGCATTTT; CDR3 protein: CASSLSRDSTSPQPQHF
clone size: NA; J gene: TRBJ2-2; D gene: TRBD1; V gene: TRBV12-3/TRBV12-4; CDR3 DNA: TGTGCCAGCAGCCTAACAGGGGCCGGGGAGCTGTTTTTT; CDR3 protein: CASSLTGAGELFF
clone size: NA; J gene: TRBJ1-1; D gene: TRBD1; V gene: TRBV7-9; CDR3 DNA: TGTGCCAGCAGCCAACAGGGGCGGGACACTGAAGCTTTCTTT; CDR3 protein: CASSQQGRDTEAFF
clone size: NA; J gene: TRBJ1-6; D gene: NA; V gene: TRBV7-8; CDR3 DNA: TGTGCCAGCAGCTCCACGGGAGGGGACCCCCTCCACTTT; CDR3 protein: CASSSTGGDPLHF
clone size: NA; J gene: TRBJ2-2; D gene: TRBD2; V gene: TRBV7-2; CDR3 DNA: TGTGCCAGCAGCTTACGGTTAGCGGGGGGGCGGAGCACCGGGGAGCTGTTTTTT; CDR3 protein: CASSLRLAGGRSTGELFF
clone size: NA; J gene: TRBJ2-4; D gene: TRBD2; V gene: TRBV19; CDR3 DNA: TGTGCCAGTAGTAACGAGCGGGAGGCCCTTTTCGGAAACATTCAGTACTTC; CDR3 protein: CASSNEREALFGNIQYF
clone size: NA; J gene: TRBJ1-2; D gene: NA; V gene: TRBV5-8; CDR3 DNA: TGTGCCAGCAGCTTGCTAGGCTATGGCTACACCTTC; CDR3 protein: CASSLLGYGYTF
clone size: NA; J gene: TRBJ1-2; D gene: NA; V gene: TRBV15; CDR3 DNA: TGTGCCACCAGCAGGGGACCAGGGGTCTATGGCTACACCTTC; CDR3 protein: CATSRGPGVYGYTF
clone size: NA; J gene: TRBJ1-2; D gene: TRBD1; V gene: TRBV18; CDR3 DNA: TGTGCCAGCAATCCGGGACAGGACTATGGCTACACCTTC; CDR3 protein: CASNPGQDYGYTF
clone size: NA; J gene: TRBJ2-3; D gene: NA; V gene: TRBV13; CDR3 DNA: TGTGCCAGCAGCCGCCTAGGAGACACAGATACGCAGTATTTT; CDR3 protein: CASSRLGDTDTQYF
clone size: NA; J gene: TRBJ2-7; D gene: TRBD1; V gene: TRBV6-5; CDR3 DNA: TGTGCCAGCAGTTACGGAGGACAGGGATCCTACGAGCAGTACTTC; CDR3 protein: CASSYGGQGSYEQYF
clone size: NA; J gene: TRBJ2-1; D gene: TRBD1; V gene: TRBV6-5; CDR3 DNA: TGTGCCAGCACCGCCGGGACAGGGTTTAGGAATGAGCAGTTCTTC; CDR3 protein: CASTAGTGFRNEQFF
clone size: many; J gene: TRBJ2-7; D gene: TRBD1; V gene: TRBV11-2; CDR3 DNA: TGTGCCAGCAGCCGAACGGGACAGCTTACCTACGAGCAGTACTTC; CDR3 protein: CASSRTGQLTYEQYF
clone size: once; J gene: TRBJ1-2; D gene: NA; V gene: TRBV18; CDR3 DNA: TGTGCCAGCTCACCACAGACAGGAGACCTGGGTGGCTACACCTTC; CDR3 protein: CASSPQTGDLGGYTF
clone size: NA; J gene: TRBJ2-3; D gene: TRBD2; V gene: TRBV7-8; CDR3 DNA: TGTGCCAGCAGCTTATCTCCGGGACTACGCACAGATACGCAGTATTTT; CDR3 protein: CASSLSPGLRTDTQYF
clone size: NA; J gene: TRBJ2-7; D gene: TRBD1; V gene: TRBV6-2/TRBV6-3; CDR3 DNA: TGTGCCAGCAGTTATCTCGCCACAGGGGGGTCCTACGAGCAGTACTTC; CDR3 protein: CASSYLATGGSYEQYF
clone size: NA; J gene: TRBJ1-2; D gene: TRBD1; V gene: TRBV19; CDR3 DNA: TGTGCCAGTAGCCGTGGGACAGGGACAAGCCTCTATGGCTACACCTTC; CDR3 protein: CASSRGTGTSLYGYTF
clone size: few; J gene: TRBJ1-4; D gene: TRBD1; V gene: TRBV6-1; CDR3 DNA: TGTGCCAGCAGTGAAGGGACAGGGACTAATGAAAAACTGTTTTTT; CDR3 protein: CASSEGTGTNEKLFF
clone size: NA; J gene: TRBJ2-1; D gene: TRBD1; V gene: TRBV5-1; CDR3 DNA: TGCGCCAGCAGCGCCAAGACAGGGGGAGATGAGCAGTTCTTC; CDR3 protein: CASSAKTGGDEQFF
clone size: NA; J gene: TRBJ1-1; D gene: NA; V gene: TRBV18; CDR3 DNA: TGTGCCAGCTCACCCCGGGGGGGGAACACTGAAGCTTTCTTT; CDR3 protein: CASSPRGGNTEAFF
clone size: NA; J gene: TRBJ2-2; D gene: TRBD1; V gene: TRBV7-9; CDR3 DNA: TGTGCCAGCAGCTTACGCACAGGGGACACCGGGGAGCTGTTTTTT; CDR3 protein: CASSLRTGDTGELFF
clone size: NA; J gene: TRBJ2-7; D gene: NA; V gene: TRBV6-5; CDR3 DNA: TGTGCCAGTAAGACTAGGGGAACCTACGAGCAGTACTTC; CDR3 protein: CASKTRGTYEQYF
clone size: NA; J gene: TRBJ2-3; D gene: NA; V gene: TRBV6-5; CDR3 DNA: TGTGCCAGCACCCCGTCTGGGGGGTGGGCAGATACGCAGTATTTT; CDR3 protein: CASTPSGGWADTQYF
clone size: NA; J gene: TRBJ1-2; D gene: TRBD1; V gene: TRBV3-1/TRBV3-2; CDR3 DNA: TGTGCCAGCAGTTTAGGACAGGGCCACTATGGCTACACCTTC; CDR3 protein: CASSLGQGHYGYTF
clone size: NA; J gene: TRBJ1-1; D gene: NA; V gene: TRBV19; CDR3 DNA: TGTGCCAGTAGTATAGTGACAGATTCCACTGAAGCTTTCTTT; CDR3 protein: CASSIVTDSTEAFF
clone size: NA; J gene: TRBJ1-1; D gene: TRBD1; V gene: TRBV3-1/TRBV3-2; CDR3 DNA: TGTGCCAGCAGTTTCAGGGGGCTTGGGAACACTGAAGCTTTCTTT; CDR3 protein: CASSFRGLGNTEAFF
clone size: NA; J gene: TRBJ2-7; D gene: TRBD2; V gene: TRBV5-5; CDR3 DNA: TGTGCCAGCAGCCAGCGGGGGGGATTCTACGAGCAGTACTTC; CDR3 protein: CASSQRGGFYEQYF
clone size: NA; J gene: TRBJ2-3; D gene: TRBD2; V gene: TRBV4-2; CDR3 DNA: TGTGCCAGCAGGGGACTACATAACACAGATACGCAGTATTTT; CDR3 protein: CASRGLHNTDTQYF